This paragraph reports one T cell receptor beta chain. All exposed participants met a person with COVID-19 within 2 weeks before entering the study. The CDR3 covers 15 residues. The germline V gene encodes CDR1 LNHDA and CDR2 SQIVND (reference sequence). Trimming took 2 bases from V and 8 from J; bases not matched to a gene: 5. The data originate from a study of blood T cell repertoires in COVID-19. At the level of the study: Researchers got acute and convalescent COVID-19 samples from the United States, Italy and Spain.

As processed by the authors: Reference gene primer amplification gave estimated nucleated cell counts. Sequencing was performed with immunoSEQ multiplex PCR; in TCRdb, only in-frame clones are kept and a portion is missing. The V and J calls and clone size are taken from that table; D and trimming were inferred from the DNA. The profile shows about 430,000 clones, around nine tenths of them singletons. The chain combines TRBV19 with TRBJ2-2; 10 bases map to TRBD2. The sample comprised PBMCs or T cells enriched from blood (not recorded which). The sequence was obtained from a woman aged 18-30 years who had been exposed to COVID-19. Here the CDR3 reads CASSIKLAGKGELFF. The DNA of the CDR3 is TGTGCCAGTAGTATAAAACTAGCGGGAAAGGGGGAGCTGTTTTTT.